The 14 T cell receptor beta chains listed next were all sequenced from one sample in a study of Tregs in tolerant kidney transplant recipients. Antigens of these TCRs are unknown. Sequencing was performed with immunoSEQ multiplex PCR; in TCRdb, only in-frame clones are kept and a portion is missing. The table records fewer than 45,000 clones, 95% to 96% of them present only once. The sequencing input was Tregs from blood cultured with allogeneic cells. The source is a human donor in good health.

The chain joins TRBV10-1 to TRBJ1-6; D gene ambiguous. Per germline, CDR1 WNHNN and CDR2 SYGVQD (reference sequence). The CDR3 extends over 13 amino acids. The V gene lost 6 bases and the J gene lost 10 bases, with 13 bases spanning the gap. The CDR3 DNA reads TGCGCCAGCAGCGCAGGTGAAGGGTCACCCCTCCACTTT. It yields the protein CASSAGEGSPLHF.

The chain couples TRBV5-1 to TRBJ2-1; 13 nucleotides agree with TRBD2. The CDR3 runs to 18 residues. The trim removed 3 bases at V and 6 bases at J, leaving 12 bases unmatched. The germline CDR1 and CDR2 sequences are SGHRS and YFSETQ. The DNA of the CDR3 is TGCGCCAGCAGCTCGAAATACCCGGGACTAGCGGGGTTCAATGAGCAGTTCTTC. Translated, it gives CASSSKYPGLAGFNEQFF. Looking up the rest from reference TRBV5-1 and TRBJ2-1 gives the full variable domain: KAGVTQTPRYLIKTRGQQVTLSCSPISGHRSVSWYQQTPGQGLQFLFEYFSETQRNKGNFPGRFSGRQFSNSRSEMNVSTLELGDSALYLCASSSKYPGLAGFNEQFFGPGTRLTVL.

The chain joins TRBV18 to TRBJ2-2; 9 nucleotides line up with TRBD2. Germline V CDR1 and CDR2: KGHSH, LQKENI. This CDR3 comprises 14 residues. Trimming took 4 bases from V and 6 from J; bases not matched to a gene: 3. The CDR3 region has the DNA TGTGCCAGCTCACTTCGGACTAGCGCCGGGGAGCTGTTTTTT. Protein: CASSLRTSAGELFF.

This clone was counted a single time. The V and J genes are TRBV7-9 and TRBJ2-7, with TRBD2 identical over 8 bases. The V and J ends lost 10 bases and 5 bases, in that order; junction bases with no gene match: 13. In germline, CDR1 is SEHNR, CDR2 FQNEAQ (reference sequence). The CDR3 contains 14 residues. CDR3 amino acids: CAISIGGAGNEQYF. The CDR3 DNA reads TGTGCCATTTCAATCGGGGGGGCCGGGAACGAGCAGTACTTC.

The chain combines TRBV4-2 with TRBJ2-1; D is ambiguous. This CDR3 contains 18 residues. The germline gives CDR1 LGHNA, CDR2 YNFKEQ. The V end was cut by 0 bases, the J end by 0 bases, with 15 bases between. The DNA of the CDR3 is TGTGCCAGCAGCCAAGATTTTGGTTTCTCTAGCTCCTACAATGAGCAGTTCTTC. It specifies CASSQDFGFSSSYNEQFF.

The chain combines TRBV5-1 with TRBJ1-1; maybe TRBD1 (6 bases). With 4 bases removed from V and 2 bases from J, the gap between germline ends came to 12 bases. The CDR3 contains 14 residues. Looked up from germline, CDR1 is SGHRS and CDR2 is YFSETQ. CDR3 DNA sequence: TGCGCCAGCAGCCCAGCTGGGGGCAACACTGAAGCTTTCTTT. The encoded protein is CASSPAGGNTEAFF.

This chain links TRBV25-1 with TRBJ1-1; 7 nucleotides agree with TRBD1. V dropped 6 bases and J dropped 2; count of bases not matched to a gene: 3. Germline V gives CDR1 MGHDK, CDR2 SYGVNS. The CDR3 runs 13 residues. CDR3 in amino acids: CASRGQKNTEAFF. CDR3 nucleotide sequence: TGTGCCAGCAGGGGACAGAAAAACACTGAAGCTTTCTTT.

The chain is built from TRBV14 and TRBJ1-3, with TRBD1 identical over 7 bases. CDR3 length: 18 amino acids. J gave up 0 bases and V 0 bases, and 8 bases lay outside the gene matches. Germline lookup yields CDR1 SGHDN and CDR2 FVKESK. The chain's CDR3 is CASSQEYLGGLSGNTIYF. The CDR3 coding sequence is TGTGCCAGCAGCCAAGAATACTTAGGGGGCCTCTCTGGAAACACCATATATTTT.

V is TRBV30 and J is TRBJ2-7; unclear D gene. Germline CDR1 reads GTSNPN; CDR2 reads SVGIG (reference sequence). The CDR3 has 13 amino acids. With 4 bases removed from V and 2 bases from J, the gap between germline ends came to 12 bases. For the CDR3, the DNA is TGTGCCTGGACCAGAGACACAGCCTACGAGCAGTACTTC. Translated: CAWTRDTAYEQYF. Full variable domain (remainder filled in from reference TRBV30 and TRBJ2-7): SQTIHQWPATLVQPVGSPLSLECTVEGTSNPNLYWYRQAAGRGLQLLFYSVGIGQISSEVPQNLSASRPQDRQFILSSKKLLLSDSGFYLCAWTRDTAYEQYFGPGTRLTVT.

Written as DNA, the CDR3 is TGTGCCAGCAGGGGGGCTGGTTTTTCACCCCTCCACTTT. Its protein product is CASRGAGFSPLHF. This chain joins TRBV28 and TRBJ1-6; possibly TRBD1 for D (6 bases). The V end was cut by 6 bases, the J end by 9 bases, with 12 bases between. CDR3 length: 13 amino acids. Looked up from germline, CDR1 is MDHEN and CDR2 is SYDVKM.

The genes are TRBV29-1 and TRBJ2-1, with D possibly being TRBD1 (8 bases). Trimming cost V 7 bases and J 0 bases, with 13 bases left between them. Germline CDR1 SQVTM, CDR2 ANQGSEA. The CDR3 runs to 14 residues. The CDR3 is CSGNRGGSYNEQFF. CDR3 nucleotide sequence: TGCAGCGGAAACAGGGGGGGCTCCTACAATGAGCAGTTCTTC.

Written as DNA, the CDR3 is TGTGCCAGCAGCGCAACAGGGGGCGGCCTTGAAGCTTTCTTT. Translated: CASSATGGGLEAFF. The V gene is TRBV5-5, the J gene TRBJ1-1; the match to TRBD1 covers 9 bases. V shed 4 bases and J 7 bases; nucleotides not matched to a gene: 8. The CDR3 spans 14 residues. Germline lookup yields CDR1 SGHKS and CDR2 YYEKEE (reference sequence). The full variable domain, rest sourced from reference TRBV5-5 and TRBJ1-1, is DAGVTQSPTHLIKTRGQQVTLRCSPISGHKSVSWYQQVLGQGPQFIFQYYEKEERGRGNFPDRFSARQFPNYSSELNVNALLLGDSALYLCASSATGGGLEAFFGQGTRLTVV.

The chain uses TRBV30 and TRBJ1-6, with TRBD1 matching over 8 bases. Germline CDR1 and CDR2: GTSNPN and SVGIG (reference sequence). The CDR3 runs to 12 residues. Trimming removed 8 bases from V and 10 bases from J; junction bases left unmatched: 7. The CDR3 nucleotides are TGTGCCAACGGACAGGGAGAGTCACCCCTCCACTTT. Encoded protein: CANGQGESPLHF.

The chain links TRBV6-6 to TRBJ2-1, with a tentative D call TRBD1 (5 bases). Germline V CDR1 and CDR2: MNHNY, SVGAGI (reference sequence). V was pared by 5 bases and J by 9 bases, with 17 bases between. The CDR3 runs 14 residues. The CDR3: CASSPSGIKGEQFF. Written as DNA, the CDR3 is TGTGCCAGCAGTCCGTCAGGGATTAAGGGTGAGCAGTTCTTC.